This TCR beta chain was recorded in a study of CD8+ T cells in alopecia areata. CDR3 length equals 16 residues. V was cut by 4 bases and J by 7 bases, with 22 bases left in between. Germline lookup yields CDR1 MNHEY and CDR2 SMNVEV (reference sequence). RNA extraction and reverse transcription yielded cDNA as sequencing template. TCRdb's copy holds only in-frame clones and misses some; the assay was immunoSEQ multiplex PCR. The sample holds 150,000 or so clones, about 87% seen once. This specimen was CD8+ T cells sorted from blood, taken at week 0. This clonotype was sampled from a human donor with alopecia areata. The rearrangement joins TRBV27 to TRBJ1-2; D is unclear. The CDR3 bases are TGTGCCAGCAGTTCCGCGTATGAGAAGGGAGCTCGTGGCTACACCTTC. Its protein is CASSSAYEKGARGYTF.